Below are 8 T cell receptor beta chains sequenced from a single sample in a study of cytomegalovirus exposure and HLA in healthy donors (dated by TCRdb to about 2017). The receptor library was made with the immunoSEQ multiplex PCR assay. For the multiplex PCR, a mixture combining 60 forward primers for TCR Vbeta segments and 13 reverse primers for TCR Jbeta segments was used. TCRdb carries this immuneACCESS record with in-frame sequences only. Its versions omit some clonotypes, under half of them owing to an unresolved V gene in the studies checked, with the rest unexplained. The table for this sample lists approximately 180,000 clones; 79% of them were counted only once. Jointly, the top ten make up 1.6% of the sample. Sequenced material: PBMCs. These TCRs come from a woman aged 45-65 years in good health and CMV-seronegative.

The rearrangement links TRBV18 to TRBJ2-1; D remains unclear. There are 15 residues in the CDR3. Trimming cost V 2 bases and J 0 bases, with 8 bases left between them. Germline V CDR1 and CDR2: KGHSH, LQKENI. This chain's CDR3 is CASSPNSGSYNEQFF. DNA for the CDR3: TGTGCCAGCTCACCAAATTCGGGCTCCTACAATGAGCAGTTCTTC. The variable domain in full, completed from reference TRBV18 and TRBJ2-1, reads NAGVMQNPRHLVRRRGQEARLRCSPMKGHSHVYWYRQLPEEGLKFMVYLQKENIIDESGMPKERFSAEFPKEGPSILRIQQVVRGDSAAYFCASSPNSGSYNEQFFGPGTRLTVL.

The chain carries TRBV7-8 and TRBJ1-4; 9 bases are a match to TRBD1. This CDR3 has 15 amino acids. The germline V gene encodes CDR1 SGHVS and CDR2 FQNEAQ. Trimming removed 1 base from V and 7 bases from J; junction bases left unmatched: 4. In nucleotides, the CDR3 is TGTGCCAGCAGCTTAGTCGGGACAGGGTCTGAAAAACTGTTTTTT. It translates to CASSLVGTGSEKLFF.

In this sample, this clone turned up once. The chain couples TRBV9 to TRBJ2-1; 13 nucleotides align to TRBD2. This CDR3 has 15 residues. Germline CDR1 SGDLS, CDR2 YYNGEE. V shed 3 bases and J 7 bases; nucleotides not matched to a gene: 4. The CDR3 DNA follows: TGTGCCAGCAGCGCAGGGACTAGCGGGGTGAATGAGCAGTTCTTC. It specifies CASSAGTSGVNEQFF.

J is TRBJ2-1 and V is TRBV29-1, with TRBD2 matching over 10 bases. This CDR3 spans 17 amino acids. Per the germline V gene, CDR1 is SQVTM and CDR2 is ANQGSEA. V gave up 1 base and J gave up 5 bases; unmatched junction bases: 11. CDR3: CSVEGTSGFLTDNEQFF. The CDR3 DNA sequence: TGCAGCGTTGAAGGGACTAGCGGCTTCCTTACCGACAATGAGCAGTTCTTC.

The CDR3, as DNA: TGCAGCGTTCGGGATGCCGGTCAGCCCCAGCATTTT. It encodes CSVRDAGQPQHF. The chain is built from TRBV29-1 and TRBJ1-5, with D unresolved. The ends were cut back, 5 bases at V and 6 bases at J, with 11 bases in the middle. Germline V gene data show CDR1 as SQVTM and CDR2 as ANQGSEA. The CDR3 sequence is 12 residues long.

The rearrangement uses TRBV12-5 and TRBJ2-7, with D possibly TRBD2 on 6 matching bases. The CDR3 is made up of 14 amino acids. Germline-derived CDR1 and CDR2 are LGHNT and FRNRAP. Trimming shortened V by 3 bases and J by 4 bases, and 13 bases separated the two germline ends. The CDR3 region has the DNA TGTGCTAGTGGTTTAAGTGGGCGGGGATACGAGCAGTACTTC. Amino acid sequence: CASGLSGRGYEQYF. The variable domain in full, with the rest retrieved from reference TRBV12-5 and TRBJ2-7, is DARVTQTPRHKVTEMGQEVTMRCQPILGHNTVFWYRQTMMQGLELLAYFRNRAPLDDSGMPKDRFSAEMPDATLATLKIQPSEPRDSAVYFCASGLSGRGYEQYFGPGTRLTVT.

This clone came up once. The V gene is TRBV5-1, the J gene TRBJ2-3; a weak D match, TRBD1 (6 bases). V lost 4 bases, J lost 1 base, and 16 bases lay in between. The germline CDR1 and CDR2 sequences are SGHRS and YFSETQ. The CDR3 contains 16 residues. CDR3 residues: CASSPGWGRGTDTQYF. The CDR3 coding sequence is TGCGCCAGCAGCCCAGGGTGGGGGCGAGGCACAGATACGCAGTATTTT.

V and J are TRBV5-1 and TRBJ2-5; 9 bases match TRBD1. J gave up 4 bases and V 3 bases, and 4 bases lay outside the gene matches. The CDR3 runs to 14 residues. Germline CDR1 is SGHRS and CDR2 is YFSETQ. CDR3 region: CASSWGQGRETQYF. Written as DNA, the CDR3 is TGCGCCAGCAGCTGGGGACAGGGACGAGAGACCCAGTACTTC.